The 22 T cell receptor beta chains below all came from one sample that was sequenced in a study of blood T cell repertoires in COVID-19. Only in-frame clones appear in the TCRdb table, and some are missing; sequencing was by immunoSEQ multiplex PCR. This repertoire shows hundreds of thousands of clones, around 85% found once; its top ten account for 7.5% to 10%. Sequenced: peripheral blood. These receptors all stem from a man older than 75 with acute or convalescent COVID-19.

The chain couples TRBV2 to TRBJ1-3; possibly TRBD1 for D (5 bases). CDR1 and CDR2 (germline): SNHLY, FYNNEI. V gave up 4 bases and J gave up 0 bases, with 7 bases separating them. This CDR3 comprises 14 residues. DNA for the CDR3: TGTGCCAGCAGTGGACAGATCTCTGGAAACACCATATATTTT. This gives the protein CASSGQISGNTIYF.

This sequence joins TRBV7-2 and TRBJ1-2; a possible D gene is TRBD1 (6 bases). The CDR3 has 15 amino acids. V was pared by 4 bases and J by 5 bases, with 17 bases between. CDR1 is SGHTA, CDR2 FQGNSA, per germline. The CDR3 nucleotides are TGTGCCAGCAGCTCCGAACAGGGAGTTTATTATGGCTACACCTTC. Residues: CASSSEQGVYYGYTF.

The chain is built from TRBV7-9 and TRBJ1-2; D is unclear. The ends were cut back, 7 bases at V and 0 bases at J, with 12 bases in the middle. From germline, CDR1 is SEHNR and CDR2 FQNEAQ (reference sequence). CDR3 length equals 14 residues. CDR3 nucleotides: TGTGCCAGCAACACACAAGGAGCTAACTATGGCTACACCTTC. It is translated as CASNTQGANYGYTF.

The chain joins TRBV18 to TRBJ1-4, with 7 bases identical to TRBD1. There are 16 residues in the CDR3. V gave up 6 bases and J gave up 7 bases; unmatched junction bases: 14. Germline loops: CDR1 KGHSH, CDR2 LQKENI. CDR3 DNA sequence: TGTGCCAGCTCGCTACAAGGAGGGGGCATCGGTGAAAAACTGTTTTTT. Its protein is CASSLQGGGIGEKLFF.

The chain employs TRBV2 and TRBJ1-4; 8 bases align to TRBD1. Germline V gene sequence: CDR1 SNHLY, CDR2 FYNNEI. CDR3 length: 14 residues. J gave up 8 bases and V 6 bases, and 8 bases lay outside the gene matches. CDR3 region: CASSETGVVEKLFF. DNA for the CDR3: TGTGCCAGCAGCGAGACAGGGGTTGTGGAAAAACTGTTTTTT.

This clone has more than one count but fewer than ten. J is TRBJ2-1 and V is TRBV5-1; unclear D gene. The CDR3 is made up of 14 amino acids. Per germline, CDR1 SGHRS and CDR2 YFSETQ. The V gene lost 0 bases and the J gene lost 6 bases, with 10 bases spanning the gap. CDR3 bases: TGCGCCAGCAGCTTGGCCTTGGAGCGCAATGAGCAGTTCTTC. Translated, it gives CASSLALERNEQFF.

The chain has TRBV19 and TRBJ2-1, with 8 bases matching TRBD1. CDR3 size: 11 residues. Germline-derived CDR1 and CDR2 are LNHDA and SQIVND (reference sequence). J was trimmed by 16 bases and V by 5 bases; bases with no gene match: 7. The CDR3 region has the DNA TGTGCCAGTAGTCTCCGGACAGGGTTTTTCTTC. Its translation is CASSLRTGFFF. Complete variable domain (other parts from reference TRBV19 and TRBJ2-1): DGGITQSPKYLFRKEGQNVTLSCEQNLNHDAMYWYRQDPGQGLRLIYYSQIVNDFQKGDIAEGYSVSREKKESFPLTVTSAQKNPTAFYLCASSLRTGFFFGPGTRLTVL.

The chain employs TRBV18 and TRBJ2-3, with 8 bases that match TRBD1. V gave up 8 bases and J gave up 3 bases; unmatched junction bases: 10. The CDR3 is made up of 15 amino acids. Germline CDR1 is KGHSH and CDR2 is LQKENI. The CDR3 loop reads CASRGQAKKTDTQYF. The CDR3, as DNA: TGTGCCAGCAGGGGACAGGCGAAAAAGACAGATACGCAGTATTTT. The full variable domain, rest sourced from reference TRBV18 and TRBJ2-3, is NAGVMQNPRHLVRRRGQEARLRCSPMKGHSHVYWYRQLPEEGLKFMVYLQKENIIDESGMPKERFSAEFPKEGPSILRIQQVVRGDSAAYFCASRGQAKKTDTQYFGPGTRLTVL.

The rearrangement joins TRBV19 to TRBJ1-5, with D possibly being TRBD1 (6 bases). This CDR3 spans 15 amino acids. The germline V gene has CDR1 LNHDA and CDR2 SQIVND (reference sequence). Deletions cut 2 bases from V and 2 bases from J, with 10 bases between. CDR3 sequence reads: CASSIISGGNQPQHF. Written as DNA, the CDR3 is TGTGCCAGTAGTATAATCTCAGGGGGCAATCAGCCCCAGCATTTT.

This chain uses TRBV19 with TRBJ1-1, with a tentative D call TRBD1 (5 bases). V lost 4 bases, J lost 2 bases, and 8 bases lay in between. The V gene's germline CDR1 is LNHDA and CDR2 SQIVND (reference sequence). The CDR3 extends over 13 amino acids. This CDR3 is CASSRQGNTEAFF. The CDR3 bases are TGTGCCAGTAGTAGGCAGGGCAACACTGAAGCTTTCTTT.

This clone appeared a few times. The chain couples TRBV28 to TRBJ2-7; tentatively, D is TRBD2 (5 bases). CDR3 size: 12 residues. Trimming pared 7 bases from V and 2 bases from J, leaving 9 bases between. Looked up from germline, CDR1 is MDHEN and CDR2 is SYDVKM. The CDR3 DNA is TGTGCCAGCACCTTCGGGACCTACGAGCAGTACTTC. This sequence encodes CASTFGTYEQYF.

V and J are TRBV6-5 and TRBJ2-4, with D perhaps matching TRBD2 (7 bases). Trimming shortened V by 11 bases and J by 7 bases, and 24 bases separated the two germline ends. The CDR3 length is 15 residues. Germline V gene lookup returns CDR1 MNHEY and CDR2 SVGAGI. The CDR3 region has the DNA TGTGCCGTCCGTGGGGGCGGGAGCCAAGGGAACATTCAGTACTTC. Translated, it gives CAVRGGGSQGNIQYF.

The chain is built from TRBV4-1 and TRBJ2-2; the D gene is possibly TRBD2 (5 bases). The V gene lost 6 bases and the J gene lost 0 bases, with 14 bases spanning the gap. CDR1 is MGHRA, CDR2 YSYEKL, per germline. CDR3 size: 16 residues. CDR3 loop: CASRDLLFANTGELFF. CDR3 sequence (DNA): TGCGCCAGCAGGGACTTATTATTCGCGAACACCGGGGAGCTGTTTTTT.

This CDR3 is CASAIPADSYNSPLHF. DNA for the CDR3: TGTGCTAGTGCCATACCCGCAGATTCCTATAATTCACCCCTCCACTTT. This chain links TRBV12-5 with TRBJ1-6, with D uncertain. In germline, CDR1 is LGHNT, CDR2 FRNRAP. Trimming removed 7 bases from V and 1 base from J, with 14 bases in between. The CDR3 is 16 residues long. Filled out from reference TRBV12-5 and TRBJ1-6, the complete variable domain reads DARVTQTPRHKVTEMGQEVTMRCQPILGHNTVFWYRQTMMQGLELLAYFRNRAPLDDSGMPKDRFSAEMPDATLATLKIQPSEPRDSAVYFCASAIPADSYNSPLHFGNGTRLTVT.

The chain carries TRBV21-1 and TRBJ2-6; no DNA check was done on the table's D call, TRBD1. TRBV21-1 is deemed a pseudogene. The CDR3 is 18 residues long. The CDR3 sequence is CASSKYRTGRSGANVLTF. The CDR3 region has the DNA TGTGCCAGCAGCAAATACCGGACAGGCCGCTCTGGGGCCAACGTCCTGACTTTC.

J is TRBJ2-2 and V is TRBV2; TRBD1 agrees at 9 bases. Losses at the gene ends were 4 bases for V and 4 bases for J; bases not matched to a gene: 4. Per germline, CDR1 SNHLY and CDR2 FYNNEI. The CDR3 has 15 amino acids. The CDR3 DNA reads TGTGCCAGCAGTGGGACAGGGGCATTCACCGGGGAGCTGTTTTTT. This encodes CASSGTGAFTGELFF.

V and J are TRBV5-1 and TRBJ2-2; the D gene is possibly TRBD2 (5 bases). Germline V gene sequence: CDR1 SGHRS, CDR2 YFSETQ. Deletions cut 0 bases from V and 4 bases from J, with 10 bases between. The CDR3 spans 15 residues. The CDR3 region is CASSLAGMVTGELFF. The CDR3 region has the DNA TGCGCCAGCAGCTTGGCGGGGATGGTCACCGGGGAGCTGTTTTTT.

The chain employs TRBV10-3 and TRBJ2-3; possibly TRBD1 for D (6 bases). CDR1 ENHRY and CDR2 SYGVKD come from the germline V gene. Trimming cost V 6 bases and J 2 bases, with 12 bases left between them. This CDR3 has 14 residues. CDR3 nucleotides: TGTGCCATCAGAGTACAGGGACACACAGATACGCAGTATTTT. Protein sequence: CAIRVQGHTDTQYF.

Concerning this clone: The sample holds other DNA sequences that translate to the same CDR3. The chain has TRBV18 and TRBJ1-5; D is possibly TRBD1 (5 bases). Trimming stripped 2 bases from V and 4 bases from J, with 6 bases between. The CDR3 is 13 amino acids. CDR1 is KGHSH, CDR2 LQKENI, per germline. CDR3 nucleotide sequence: TGTGCCAGCTCACCAGGGGGGAATCAGCCCCAGCATTTT. Translated: CASSPGGNQPQHF.

This sequence joins TRBV18 and TRBJ2-1; possibly TRBD2 for D (6 bases). The CDR3 has 16 residues. In germline, CDR1 is KGHSH, CDR2 LQKENI. With 0 bases removed from V and 6 bases from J, the gap between germline ends came to 15 bases. The CDR3 sequence: CASSPPKSGLSNEQFF. CDR3 coding DNA: TGTGCCAGCTCACCACCAAAAAGCGGGCTGAGCAATGAGCAGTTCTTC.

The gene calls are TRBV30 and TRBJ2-3, with TRBD1 as a possible D gene (6 bases). The CDR3 contains 13 residues. V was pared by 8 bases and J by 2 bases, with 14 bases between. Germline V gene sequence: CDR1 GTSNPN, CDR2 SVGIG (reference sequence). The CDR3 coding sequence is TGTGCCAGACGACAGGAGGTCACAGATACGCAGTATTTT. Translation gives CARRQEVTDTQYF.

This clone occurred a few times. The chain links TRBV19 to TRBJ1-4; maybe TRBD1 (6 bases). CDR1 LNHDA and CDR2 SQIVND come from the germline V gene (reference sequence). CDR3 length: 15 residues. Trimming cost V 4 bases and J 4 bases, with 13 bases left between them. The CDR3 loop reads CASSTRQAINEKLFF. CDR3 sequence (DNA): TGTGCCAGTAGTACTCGACAGGCAATTAATGAAAAACTGTTTTTT.